The source of this TCR beta chain is a study of cytomegalovirus exposure and HLA in healthy donors. The overall study: The 120 validation repertoires, a later analysis reported, used the same platform as the 700 or so repertoires from the first cohort. General study points: The classifier reportedly diagnosed cytomegalovirus status with high specificity and sensitivity.

The protocol was immunoSEQ multiplex PCR, while the TCRdb copy is restricted to in-frame clones and leaves out a portion. Of about 250,000 clones in the sample, roughly 87% are singletons; the top ten hold around 12%. The length of the CDR3 is 13 residues. CDR1 is SQVTM, CDR2 ANQGSEA, per germline. J was trimmed by 6 bases and V by 4 bases; bases with no gene match: 9. This clone was detected a few times. Its antigen is unidentified. The approximately 120-subject validation cohort, separate from the roughly 700-subject first cohort, included the donors. The sequencing input was PBMCs. The receptor comes from a man younger than 30 in good health and CMV-seropositive. The V call is TRBV29-1, the J call TRBJ2-7, with 7 positions matching TRBD1. CDR3 sequence: CSVGTGDEGEQYF. In DNA, the CDR3 is TGCAGCGTTGGGACAGGTGATGAGGGCGAGCAGTACTTC.